This entry describes one T cell receptor (beta chain). This entry comes from a study of tumour-infiltrating T cells in Burkitt lymphoma. Whole-study context: Survival, overall and progression-free, tracked with productive clonality.

Some clones are missing from TCRdb's copy, which holds only in-frame ones; the method was immunoSEQ multiplex PCR. Found here are 12,000 to 15,000 clones, approximately 82% of them singletons; the top ten hold around 7.2%. This clonotype was sampled from a human donor with diffuse large B-cell lymphoma. The material sequenced was tumor tissue.

In nucleotides, the CDR3 is TGTGCCACCATGGACAGGGTTTCGGACACTGAAGCTTTCTTT. Its translation is CATMDRVSDTEAFF. The chain has TRBV6-6 and TRBJ1-1, with 8 bases matching TRBD1. This CDR3 has 14 amino acids. V shed 10 bases and J 3 bases; nucleotides not matched to a gene: 10. Germline values: CDR1 MNHNY, CDR2 SVGAGI (reference sequence).